The rows below give T cell receptor beta chains drawn from one sample of a study of identical twins. TCRdb recomputed calls from the 5' RACE reads with MiXCR, one row per CDR3 protein. Altogether 400,000 to 500,000 distinct CDR3 sequences are present, around a sixth being singletons, with the ten largest covering 9% to 15%. Sequencing was performed on naive T cells sorted from blood. The receptors originated from a man aged 45-65 years in good health. The CDR3 runs from the conserved cysteine through the conserved F or W. D genes are given only for firm matches. The listing skips clone size in some rows; elsewhere it reads once, few, many or a size class.

TRBV18,many,TRBJ2-1,-,TGTGCCAGCTCACGGTGGCAGGCGACGGACAATGAGCAGTTCTTC,CASSRWQATDNEQFF
TRBV7-2,few,TRBJ1-1,-,TGTGCCAGCAGCTTAGTCCGGTACATTAACACTGAAGCTTTCTTT,CASSLVRYINTEAFF
TRBV4-3,-,TRBJ2-3,TRBD2,TGCGCCAGCAGCCAAGATCCAGGACTAGCGGGAGTCTTAGATACGCAGTATTTT,CASSQDPGLAGVLDTQYF
TRBV3-1,few,TRBJ2-1,-,TGTGCCAGCAGCCCCCCGAACAGAGGGGGGATTGAGCAGTTCTTC,CASSPPNRGGIEQFF
TRBV5-4,-,TRBJ1-2,-,TGTGCCAGCAGCTTGGGACAACAAGCTAACTATGGCTACACCTTC,CASSLGQQANYGYTF
TRBV10-3,few,TRBJ1-5,-,TGTGCCATCAGTGATTTCGGGGCCGAATGGCCCCAGCATTTT,CAISDFGAEWPQHF
TRBV12-3/TRBV12-4,-,TRBJ1-1,-,TGTGCCAGCAGTTTGGGACGGATTGAAGCTTTCTTT,CASSLGRIEAFF
TRBV12-3/TRBV12-4,many,TRBJ1-3,-,TGTGCCAGCACTCTGTGGGGAACAGGAAACACCATATATTTT,CASTLWGTGNTIYF
TRBV11-2,-,TRBJ2-5,-,TGTGCCAGCAGCCCCAGGGCCTTTCAAGAGACCCAGTACTTC,CASSPRAFQETQYF
TRBV7-9,-,TRBJ1-3,-,TGTGCCAGCAGCTTAAGTCTACAGGGACTCTCTGGAAACACCATATATTTT,CASSLSLQGLSGNTIYF
TRBV11-2,many,TRBJ1-1,-,TGTGCCAGCAGCCGTGACAGTAACACTGAAGCTTTCTTT,CASSRDSNTEAFF
TRBV4-2,few,TRBJ2-5,-,TGTGCCAGCAGCCAAGGAAACGAGGAGACCCAGTACTTC,CASSQGNEETQYF
TRBV6-2/TRBV6-3,many,TRBJ2-1,-,TGTGCCAGCAGTTACTCGATGGGAAACTCCTACAATGAGCAGTTCTTC,CASSYSMGNSYNEQFF
TRBV12-3/TRBV12-4,few,TRBJ1-1,-,TGTGCCAGCACCCCCCCGACACGGCGGGAGCACAAAGCTTTCTTT,CASTPPTRREHKAFF
TRBV4-3,many,TRBJ2-2,TRBD1,TGCGCCAGCAGCCGGACGACAGGGGGTTACACCGGGGAGCTGTTTTTT,CASSRTTGGYTGELFF
TRBV28,-,TRBJ2-1,-,TGTGCCAGCAGTTTGGATGAGCAGTTCTTC,CASSLDEQFF
TRBV28,-,TRBJ2-1,-,TGTGCCAGCAGTTTAGGACCTAGCGAAACTAATGAGCAGTTCTTC,CASSLGPSETNEQFF
TRBV27,-,TRBJ1-5,TRBD1,TGTGCCAGCAGTGTTCAGGGGGCAGATCAGCCCCAGCATTTT,CASSVQGADQPQHF
TRBV19,-,TRBJ2-6,TRBD1,TGTGCCAGTAATGACAGGGGCTCTGGGGCCAACGTCCTGACTTTC,CASNDRGSGANVLTF
TRBV4-1,few,TRBJ2-7,TRBD1,TGCGCCAGCAGCCAAGGCGGGGGGACAGGGGCCTACGAGCAGTACTTC,CASSQGGGTGAYEQYF
TRBV6-5,few,TRBJ2-1,TRBD2,TGTGCCAGCAGTTTCTTGGCGGGGGACAATGAGCAGTTCTTC,CASSFLAGDNEQFF
TRBV6-2/TRBV6-3,-,TRBJ2-2,TRBD2,TGTGCCAGCGAGGGACTAGCGGCGAACACCGGGGAGCTGTTTTTT,CASEGLAANTGELFF
TRBV7-6,-,TRBJ2-2,TRBD1,TGTGCCAGCAGCTTATTGGCGCCCGGGACAGCGAACACCGGGGAGCTGTTTTTT,CASSLLAPGTANTGELFF
TRBV7-6,few,TRBJ1-1,-,TGTGCCAGCAGCTTAGGAGCGAGGGGGTATGGTGAAGCTTTCTTT,CASSLGARGYGEAFF
TRBV20-1,many,TRBJ1-2,-,TGCAGTGCTAGAGATTTAGGACAGTTACATGGCTACACCTTC,CSARDLGQLHGYTF
TRBV20-1,-,TRBJ2-7,TRBD1,TGCAGTGTCGACAAGACAGGGGCTTCCGAGCAGTACTTC,CSVDKTGASEQYF
TRBV28,-,TRBJ1-5,TRBD1,TGTGCCAGCAGGAGAGGACAGGGCAATCAGCCCCAGCATTTT,CASRRGQGNQPQHF
TRBV20-1,-,TRBJ2-7,TRBD2,TGCAGTGCTAGAGAGGGACTAGCTCTCTACGAGCAGTACTTC,CSAREGLALYEQYF
TRBV29-1,-,TRBJ1-2,TRBD1,TGCAGCGTTGTAGGGGGCGATGACTATGGCTACACCTTC,CSVVGGDDYGYTF
TRBV6-1,-,TRBJ2-1,TRBD2,TGTGCCAGCAGTCCTCAACAGCGGGGCCCCTACAATGAGCAGTTCTTC,CASSPQQRGPYNEQFF